This T cell receptor beta chain was sequenced for a study of cytomegalovirus exposure and HLA in healthy donors (dated by TCRdb to about 2017). For the study in its entirety: According to an earlier analysis of 550 to 750 of the donors, roughly 180 million T cells yielded 90 million to 140 million unique TCR beta sequences and more than 250 Gb of sequence data. Among a few hundred genotyped donors of the cohort, an average of roughly 240,000 unique TCR beta nucleotide sequences were sequenced per donor, about a sixth of them non-productive. Five DR-DQ haplotypes were handled as single units for association and clustering because linkage in the cohort was strong. To predict cytomegalovirus infection status, the study combined high-throughput TCR immunosequencing, statistical association of individual TCRs with disease status, and machine learning. A later genetic analysis used genome-wide SNP genotypes for about 65% of the roughly 700 donors, treating that subset as a discovery cohort. Along with the approximately 670-subject first cohort, a separate validation cohort of over 90 different subjects was used. About 300 gigabases of sequencing data and tens of millions of unique TCR sequences were included in an early release covering roughly 600 HLA-typed donors. HLA typing included class I and class II loci at four-digit resolution. Alongside the repertoire data, information on donor age, sex, ethnicity and CMV serostatus was compiled. A later analysis re-analyzed previously published TCR beta repertoires from 500 to 700 donors and added high-resolution HLA genotyping to study TCR occurrence patterns. The study profiled the T cell repertoires of approximately 700 subjects by immunosequencing and related them to cytomegalovirus serostatus. The later analysis used no new phenotypic data to find candidate immune exposures, relying instead on TCR beta sequences and their occurrence across donors. The number of typed donors differed by locus: about 620-640 for A, B, C, DRB1 and DQB1; approximately 540 for DQA1; 606 for DPA1; and roughly 470 for DPB1. An earlier analysis of about 600 of the donors used high-throughput TCR beta sequencing to judge whether each TCR beta V gene segment behaved as functional or pseudogenic. All discovery cohort repertoires had been generated using a single sequencing platform. The study aimed to test whether signatures of past pathogen exposure could be identified by cataloging public T cell receptors. The genetic ancestry cluster associated with self-reported Caucasian donors included 70% to 85% of the roughly 380 genotyped donors. Paper-wide results and their limitations: In a later analysis, HLA-associated TCR beta chains showed more clonal expansion and lower generation probabilities than non-associated chains that were equally common. In a later analysis, the rate of TCR association differed among HLA loci, with DRB1 alleles having the most associated TCRs and HLA-C alleles having the fewest. Broadly in line with IMGT annotations, most TCR beta V segments showed up in productive rearrangements about 87% or about 30% of the time in an earlier analysis of approximately 640 of the donors. Presence/absence analyses assumed roughly uniform sequencing depth across donors, an assumption that may not hold. The 87-base-pair reads could not distinguish some IMGT-functional V segments, including TRBV6-2 and TRBV6-3, so those segments were excluded. For the cohort, immune exposure information was limited to CMV serostatus. Because counts were too low, more than 15 rarely observed V segments, including chromosome 9 orphons, were left out of the earlier analysis of several hundred of the donors. A later genetic analysis associated a missense DCLRE1C variant with V-gene and J-gene trimming of TCR beta chains, and an independent cohort replicated the association. In a later genetic analysis, fewer N-insertions in productive TCRs were reported among donors in an Asian-associated ancestry cluster than the approximately 670-donor mean. Strong co-occurrence of HLA alleles, especially DR and DQ, made assigning TCR associations to individual alleles difficult. The authors suggested that the approach could potentially be generalized to other disease states and immunological phenotypes. A further reported finding was that TCR beta sequences accurately predicted the HLA-A and HLA-B alleles for most subjects in the first cohort. Because some donors lacked HLA typing at each locus, the association tests relied only on the typed subset. The study gave a list of roughly 150 TCR beta chains associated with cytomegalovirus. In a later analysis, some 18,000 TCR beta sequences were associated with specific HLA alleles at a false discovery rate of 0.05. Most CMV-associated TCR beta chains appeared to be HLA-restricted in a later analysis, and the HLA associations seemed to be driven largely by CMV exposure. In this cohort, only TCR beta chains were sequenced, and detectable features were limited by the absence of alpha or paired-chain data. Several of the top co-occurrence clusters appeared to be linked to parvovirus B19, influenza, CMV and Epstein-Barr virus, according to a later analysis. A cluster of highly shared sequence variants was judged likely to be a technical artifact of the sequencing pipeline. Most TCR sequences were seen in very few donors, while some public TCRs were found in many individuals. Linkage disequilibrium might explain the correlated functional status among segregating V segments, but an unknown experimental factor could not be excluded. Cytomegalovirus status was reported to be diagnosed by the classifier with high specificity and sensitivity in both the original and validation cohorts. A few of the identified cytomegalovirus-associated TCR beta chains were confirmed in vitro to be specific for cytomegalovirus antigens.

Receptor amplification or capture employed the immunoSEQ multiplex PCR assay. A mixture of 60 forward primers for TCR Vbeta segments and 13 reverse primers for TCR Jbeta segments was used in the multiplex PCR. The CDR3 region of rearranged TCR beta genes was amplified from genomic DNA by a multiplex PCR assay. Amplified TCR beta libraries were sequenced as 87-base-pair reads on the Illumina HiSeq System. From the authors' description of their analysis: Across the 670 or so repertoires, a later analysis counted tens of millions of unique TCR beta chains, roughly 11 million of which were shared by at least two donors. Raw reads were error-corrected and collapsed into unique sequences with a nearest-neighbor algorithm that merged closely related sequences to remove PCR and sequencing errors. CDR3 sequences were aligned to IMGT reference sequences to assign V, D and J gene segments. Each retained sequence needed at least a six-nucleotide match to both a V gene segment and a J gene segment. A rearrangement was called productive if the CDR3 had no stop codons and remained in frame with V and J, and every other rearrangement was called non-productive. Following IMGT convention, CDR3 was defined as the stretch from the second conserved V-encoded cysteine up to the conserved J-encoded phenylalanine. In an earlier analysis of 550 to 650 of the donors, sequences lacking an unambiguous match to a single V gene segment were excluded. In an earlier analysis of several hundred of the donors, V segments were called functional above 56.7% productive rearrangements and were called segregating when the between-donor standard deviation exceeded 5%. To diagnose cytomegalovirus status from the catalog of TCR beta chain sequences, a statistical classification framework was built. In a later analysis, V and J genes were assigned by comparing TCR nucleotide sequences against IMGT/GENE-DB human TR gene sequences. Using the TCRdist pipeline, a later analysis assigned CDR3 sequences along with most-parsimonious VDJ recombination scenarios. In a later analysis, each TCR beta chain was defined by its CDR3 amino acid sequence together with its V-gene family, and reads without a unique V-gene family were excluded. In a later analysis, some 600 highly shared, low-generation-probability nucleotide sequences were removed to address suspected cross-contamination and a sequencing artifact. In a later analysis, a clonal expansion index for each public chain was calculated from normalized within-repertoire ranks of inferred template counts. A later analysis computed generation probabilities with a VDJ recombination model fitted to out-of-frame rearrangements, and checked the results against IGoR. Hypergeometric tests were used in a later analysis to score TCR-TCR, TCR-HLA and TCR-CMV co-occurrence, with a repertoire-size bias correction applied to the TCR pairs. In a later analysis, false discovery rates were estimated by permuting HLA or CMV assignments 20 times. In a later analysis, co-occurring TCRs were grouped using DBSCAN, and TCRdist sequence similarity was added for clustering within HLA-allele-positive subsets. Repertoires with fewer than 30,000 or more than 120,000 public chains, plus five repertoires with anomalous nucleotide sharing, were excluded from co-occurrence clustering. TCRdb obtained this table from immuneACCESS and retained in-frame rearrangements with V and J assigned. These tables miss some clones; where compared with another copy, unresolved V genes account for less than half of the shortfall, and the remainder is unexplained. V, J and clone size derive from that table, while D and trimming were established from the DNA sequence. The sample table records roughly 120,000 clones; 77% of these occur just once. The ten largest clones represent 9.5% to 15% of the sample.

Points on this clone: The antigen it recognizes is unknown. There are no base qualities to consult, and no much larger clone falls within one base.

CDR1 and CDR2 are read off the germline V gene as SNHLY and FYNNEI. Measured from the cysteine to the phenylalanine, the CDR3 is 15 residues long. Only CDR3 DNA remains: 45 bases, in frame from the first base. V lost 7 bases and J lost 11 bases, and the count of bases not matched to a germline gene is 16. The cohort consisted of 600 or so healthy bone marrow donors. Cohort members were all nominally healthy when sampled, although unrecorded immune exposures were likely present. The donor was CMV seropositive and was included in the group of 289 seropositive cohort members. Every donor gave a peripheral blood sample, and the peripheral blood mononuclear cells from that sample were used for TCR beta sequencing. Genomic DNA extraction from the blood cell samples was performed with the Qiagen DNeasy Blood Extraction Kit.

The sequence came from a woman in her 40s in good health and CMV-seropositive. Here the chain combines TRBV2 and TRBJ2-1, with 8 central nucleotides matching TRBD2. The sequenced material came from PBMCs. The bases read TGTGCCAGCACCACCACCGGGACTAGGTACAGCAAGCAGTTCTTC. This encodes CASTTTGTRYSKQFF.